The present T cell receptor (beta chain) was sequenced within a study of blood T cells in healthy people across ages. This clonotype was recorded a few times. Its antigen remains unidentified. Findings of the study overall: When one million T cells were used, diversity estimates were thought to be underestimates.

The CDR3 contains 12 residues. V lost 7 bases and J lost 1, with 6 bases in between. Germline V gene data show CDR1 as MNHNY and CDR2 as SVGAGI (reference sequence). It was with a sample-barcoded 5' primer and a J-beta primer mix that a second PCR of roughly 7 to 12 cycles was run. TCRdb used MiXCR to reprocess the 5' RACE reads, holding one entry per CDR3 protein. This table holds under 950,000 distinct CDR3 sequences, about a fifth found once. The source of this sequence is an older man in good health. The rearrangement links TRBV6-6 to TRBJ2-3; D remains unclear. The sequencing input was blood. CDR3 sequence reads: CASTRGTDTQYF. The CDR3 DNA reads as TGTGCCAGCACCCGAGGCACAGATACGCAGTATTTT.